The 5 T cell receptor beta chains below were found in one sample sequenced in a study of blood T cell repertoires in COVID-19. Repertoires were generated with immunoSEQ multiplex PCR, while TCRdb's copy carries only in-frame clones and drops some. The sample contains hundreds of thousands of clones, roughly nine tenths of which appear only once. The sequenced sample was PBMCs or T cells enriched from blood (not recorded which). The receptors derive from a man aged 18 to 35 who had recovered from COVID-19.

The chain is built from TRBV18 and TRBJ1-1; 7 nucleotides line up with TRBD1. V lost 3 bases and J lost 1; bases outside the gene matches: 2. This CDR3 region has 14 residues. Germline V gene sequence: CDR1 KGHSH, CDR2 LQKENI. CDR3 in DNA: TGTGCCAGCTCACCGTGGGACAGGAACACTGAAGCTTTCTTT. Translation gives CASSPWDRNTEAFF.

The CDR3 is CASSFLMGDQPQHF. The CDR3 nucleotides are TGTGCCAGCAGTTTTTTAATGGGAGACCAGCCCCAGCATTTT. The chain employs TRBV28 and TRBJ1-5; D gene uncertain. The CDR3 is 14 amino acids. The V and J ends lost 3 bases and 7 bases respectively, with 13 bases between them. Germline CDR1 MDHEN, CDR2 SYDVKM.

The rearrangement joins TRBV9 to TRBJ1-2; TRBD1 agrees at 8 bases. This CDR3 has 15 residues. V dropped 3 bases and J dropped 5; count of bases not matched to a gene: 9. CDR1 SGDLS and CDR2 YYNGEE come from the germline V gene. The CDR3 loop reads CASSAGIQGGYGYTF. Here the CDR3 DNA reads TGTGCCAGCAGCGCCGGGATACAGGGGGGTTATGGCTACACCTTC.

The V gene is TRBV12-3 or TRBV12-4, the J gene TRBJ1-1; no definite D call. There are 11 residues in the CDR3. V was shortened by 4 bases and J by 5 bases, with 5 bases between the two germline ends. The CDR3 coding sequence is TGTGCCAGCAGTTCGAGAACTGAAGCTTTCTTT. This sequence encodes CASSSRTEAFF.

The V and J genes are TRBV10-3 and TRBJ1-1, with D tentatively TRBD1 (5 bases). The CDR3 totals 14 residues. V was shortened by 6 bases and J by 0 bases, with 11 bases between the two germline ends. Germline V gene data show CDR1 as ENHRY and CDR2 as SYGVKD. The CDR3 nucleotides read TGTGCCATCAGCCGAACAGGAATGAACACTGAAGCTTTCTTT. Translating gives CAISRTGMNTEAFF.